This T cell receptor beta chain was sequenced for a study of regulatory T cells in long-lasting Graves disease. The CDR3 loop spans 17 amino acids. In germline, CDR1 is KGHSH, CDR2 LQKENI. V shed 6 bases and J 5 bases; nucleotides not matched to a gene: 12. Arm-PCR of CDR3 regions and iRepertoire HTBI primers were used to build TCR beta libraries. TCRdb re-derived calls from the multiplex PCR reads in MiXCR, one entry per CDR3 protein. The sample lists more than 450,000 distinct CDR3 sequences, roughly 15% seen once, with approximately 12% in the top ten. The sample's time point: newly diagnosed GD, antithyroid drugs for less than 3 months. The authors made the TCR library using RNA they extracted from PBMCs. These data are also associated with another study on T cells in Graves' hyperthyroidism and ophthalmopathy.

The chain has TRBV18 and TRBJ2-2; 10 bases are shared with TRBD2. Material: peripheral blood mononuclear cells (PBMCs), obtained at new diagnosis, from a patient treated with antithyroid drugs. This clonotype originated in a man aged 35 to 55 with Graves disease. The CDR3 bases are TGTGCCAGCTCGGACTCTAGCGGGAGTGTCGGAACCGGGGAGCTGTTTTTT. This translates into CASSDSSGSVGTGELFF.